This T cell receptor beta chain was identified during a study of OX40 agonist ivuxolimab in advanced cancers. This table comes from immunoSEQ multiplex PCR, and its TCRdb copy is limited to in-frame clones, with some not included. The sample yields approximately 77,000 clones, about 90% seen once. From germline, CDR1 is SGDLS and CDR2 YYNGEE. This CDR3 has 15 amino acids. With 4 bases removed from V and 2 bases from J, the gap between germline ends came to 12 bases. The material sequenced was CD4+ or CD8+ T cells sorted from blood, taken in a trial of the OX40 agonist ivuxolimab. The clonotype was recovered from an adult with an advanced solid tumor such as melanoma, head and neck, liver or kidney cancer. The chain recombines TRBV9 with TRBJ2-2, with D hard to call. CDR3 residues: CASSFMAVNTGELFF. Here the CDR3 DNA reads TGTGCCAGCAGCTTCATGGCGGTTAACACCGGGGAGCTGTTTTTT.